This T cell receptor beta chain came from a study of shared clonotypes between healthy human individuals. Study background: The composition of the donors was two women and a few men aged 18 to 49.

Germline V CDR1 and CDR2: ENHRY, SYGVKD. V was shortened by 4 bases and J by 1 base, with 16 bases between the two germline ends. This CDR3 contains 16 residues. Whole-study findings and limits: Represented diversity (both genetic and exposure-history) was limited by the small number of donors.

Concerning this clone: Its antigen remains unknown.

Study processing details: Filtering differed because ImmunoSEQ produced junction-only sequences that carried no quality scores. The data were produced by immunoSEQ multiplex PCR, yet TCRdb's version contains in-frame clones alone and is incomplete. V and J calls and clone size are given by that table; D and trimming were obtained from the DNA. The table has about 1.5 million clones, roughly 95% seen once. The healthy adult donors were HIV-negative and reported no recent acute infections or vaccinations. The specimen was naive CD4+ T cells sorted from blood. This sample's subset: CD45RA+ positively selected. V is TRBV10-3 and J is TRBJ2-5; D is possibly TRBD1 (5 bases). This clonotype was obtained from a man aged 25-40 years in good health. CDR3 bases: TGTGCCATCAGTGGGGTTGGGCAGGGCCGCCAAGAGACCCAGTACTTC. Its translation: CAISGVGQGRQETQYF.